Shown below are 6 T cell receptor beta chains from a single sample sequenced in a study of blood T cell repertoires in COVID-19. The data were produced by immunoSEQ multiplex PCR, yet TCRdb's version contains in-frame clones alone and is incomplete. The sample shows about 190,000 clones, over 80% of them seen only once. The sequencing input was peripheral blood. The receptors stem from a middle-aged woman with acute or convalescent COVID-19.

There are a few counts of this clone. The chain joins TRBV28 to TRBJ2-2; D remains ambiguous. Trimming removed 6 bases at V and 3 bases at J, with 20 bases between. CDR1 and CDR2 (germline): MDHEN, SYDVKM. CDR3 size: 17 residues. CDR3 residues: CASSLQFGSLYTGELFF. The CDR3 coding sequence is TGTGCCAGCAGCCTCCAGTTCGGGTCTCTGTACACCGGGGAGCTGTTTTTT.

This CDR3 reads CASRPVYSNQPQHF. CDR3 coding DNA: TGTGCCAGCAGGCCAGTGTATAGCAATCAGCCCCAGCATTTT. The genes are TRBV2 and TRBJ1-5; unclear D gene. Trimming cost V 6 bases and J 0 bases, with 9 bases left between them. Germline CDR1 SNHLY, CDR2 FYNNEI. The length of the CDR3 is 14 residues.

This chain connects TRBV4-2 to TRBJ2-2, with D perhaps TRBD2 (7 bases). V was pared by 8 bases and J by 2 bases, with 21 bases between. CDR3 size: 17 residues. Looked up from germline, CDR1 is LGHNA and CDR2 is YNFKEQ. The CDR3 DNA reads TGTGCCAGCGCCAAAGTTGGGGGGGCCACTAACACCGGGGAGCTGTTTTTT. Translated, it gives CASAKVGGATNTGELFF.

A few counts support this clone. This chain connects TRBV3-1 (or the pseudogene TRBV3-2) to TRBJ2-7, with a possible D match to TRBD2 (6 bases). In germline, CDR1 is LGHDT, CDR2 YNNKEL (reference sequence). The CDR3 runs to 16 residues. The germline V and J ends were trimmed by 0 bases and 7 bases, with 19 bases remaining between them. The CDR3 sequence is CASSQDLLRGVREQYF. As DNA, the CDR3 is TGTGCCAGCAGCCAAGATCTTTTGCGGGGAGTTCGGGAGCAGTACTTC.

The CDR3 region is CASSLVPAGGYTGELFF. The DNA for the CDR3 is TGTGCCAGCAGCTTGGTCCCAGCGGGGGGGTACACCGGGGAGCTGTTTTTT. The chain employs TRBV5-4 and TRBJ2-2; 10 bases align to TRBD2. The ends lost 0 bases at V and 3 bases at J; junction bases unmatched: 5. The V gene's germline CDR1 is SGHNT and CDR2 YYREEE (reference sequence). The CDR3 contains 17 residues.

This sequence joins TRBV28 and TRBJ2-1; D unresolved. Between the trimmed V and J ends, which lost 5 bases and 10 bases, there was a span of 9 bases. The V gene's germline CDR1 is MDHEN and CDR2 SYDVKM. The CDR3 is made up of 11 amino acids. CDR3 amino acids: CASSISGEQFF. CDR3 nucleotides: TGTGCCAGCAGTATCTCCGGGGAGCAGTTCTTC.